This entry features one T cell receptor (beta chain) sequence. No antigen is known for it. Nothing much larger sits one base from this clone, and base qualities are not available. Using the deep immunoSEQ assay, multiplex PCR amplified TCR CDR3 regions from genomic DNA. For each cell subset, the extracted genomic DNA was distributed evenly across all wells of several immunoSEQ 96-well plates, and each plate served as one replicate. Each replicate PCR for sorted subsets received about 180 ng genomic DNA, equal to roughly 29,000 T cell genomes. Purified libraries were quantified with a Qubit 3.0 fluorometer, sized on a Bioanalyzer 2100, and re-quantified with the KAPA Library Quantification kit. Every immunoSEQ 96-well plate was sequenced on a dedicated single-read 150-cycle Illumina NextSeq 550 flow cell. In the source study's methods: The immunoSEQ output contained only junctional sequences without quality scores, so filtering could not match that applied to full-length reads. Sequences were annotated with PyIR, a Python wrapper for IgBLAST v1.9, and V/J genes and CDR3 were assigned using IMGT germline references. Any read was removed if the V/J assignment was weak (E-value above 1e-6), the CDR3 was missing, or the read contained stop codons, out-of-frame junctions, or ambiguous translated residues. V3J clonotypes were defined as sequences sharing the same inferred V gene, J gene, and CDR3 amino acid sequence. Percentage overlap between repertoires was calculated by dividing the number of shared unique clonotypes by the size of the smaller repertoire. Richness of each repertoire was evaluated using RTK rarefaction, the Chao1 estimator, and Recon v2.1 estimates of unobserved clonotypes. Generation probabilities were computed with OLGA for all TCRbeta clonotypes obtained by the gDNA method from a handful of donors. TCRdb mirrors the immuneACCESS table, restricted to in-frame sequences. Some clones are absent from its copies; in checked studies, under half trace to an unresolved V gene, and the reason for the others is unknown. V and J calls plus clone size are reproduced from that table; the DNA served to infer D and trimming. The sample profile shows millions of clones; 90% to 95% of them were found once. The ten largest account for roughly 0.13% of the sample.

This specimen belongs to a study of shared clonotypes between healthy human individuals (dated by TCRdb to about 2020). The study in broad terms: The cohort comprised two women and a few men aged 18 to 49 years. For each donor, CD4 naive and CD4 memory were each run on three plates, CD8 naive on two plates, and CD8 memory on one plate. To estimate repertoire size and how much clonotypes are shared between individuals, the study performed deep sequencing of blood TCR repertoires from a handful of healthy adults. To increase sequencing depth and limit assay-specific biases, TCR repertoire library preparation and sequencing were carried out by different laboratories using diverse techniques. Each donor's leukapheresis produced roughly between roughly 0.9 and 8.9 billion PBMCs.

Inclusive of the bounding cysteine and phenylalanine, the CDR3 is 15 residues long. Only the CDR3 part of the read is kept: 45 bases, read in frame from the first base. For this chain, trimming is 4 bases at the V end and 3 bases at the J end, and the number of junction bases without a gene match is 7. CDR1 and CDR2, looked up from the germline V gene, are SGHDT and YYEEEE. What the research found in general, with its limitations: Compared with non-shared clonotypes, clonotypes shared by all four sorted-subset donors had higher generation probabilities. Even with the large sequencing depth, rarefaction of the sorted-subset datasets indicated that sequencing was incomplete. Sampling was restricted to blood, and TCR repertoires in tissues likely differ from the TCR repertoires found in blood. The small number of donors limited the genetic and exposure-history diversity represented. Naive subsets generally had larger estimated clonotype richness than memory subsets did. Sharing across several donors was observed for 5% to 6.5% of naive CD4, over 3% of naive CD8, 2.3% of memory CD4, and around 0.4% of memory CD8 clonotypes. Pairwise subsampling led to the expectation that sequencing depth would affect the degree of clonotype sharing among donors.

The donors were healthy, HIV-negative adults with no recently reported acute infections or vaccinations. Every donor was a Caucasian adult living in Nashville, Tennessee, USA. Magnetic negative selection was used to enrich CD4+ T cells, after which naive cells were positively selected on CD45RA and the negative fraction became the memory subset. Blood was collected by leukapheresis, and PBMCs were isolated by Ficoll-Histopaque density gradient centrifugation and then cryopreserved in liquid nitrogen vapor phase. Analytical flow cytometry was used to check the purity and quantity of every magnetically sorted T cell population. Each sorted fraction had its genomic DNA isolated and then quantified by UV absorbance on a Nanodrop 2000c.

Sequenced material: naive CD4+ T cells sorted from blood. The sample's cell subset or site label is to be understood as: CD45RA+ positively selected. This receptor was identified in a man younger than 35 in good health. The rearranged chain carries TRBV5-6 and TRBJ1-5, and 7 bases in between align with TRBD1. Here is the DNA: TGTGCCAGCAGCCTAGGGACAGAGTTCAATCAGCCCCAGCATTTT. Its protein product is CASSLGTEFNQPQHF.